Reported below is one T cell receptor beta chain. The germline V gene encodes CDR1 GTSNPN and CDR2 SVGIG (reference sequence). V lost 0 bases to trimming and J lost 5 bases, with 11 bases between them. This CDR3 contains 13 residues. The data stem from a study of CD8 T cells in Susac syndrome. Random hexamers served to reverse transcribe roughly 0.45 to 1 ug RNA. By means of immunoSEQ multiplex PCR, TCR beta CDR3 spanning 54 Vbeta and 13 Jbeta underwent amplification. One entry per CDR3 protein, called by TCRdb with MiXCR from the immunoSEQ multiplex PCR reads. The sample gives a few hundred thousand distinct CDR3 sequences, roughly 96% of which show up once; 0.095% is in the top ten. Negative isolation yielded the CD8+ and CD4+ T cells, while FACS enriched the TEMRA cells.

The chain employs TRBV30 and TRBJ2-7; no clear D. Source material: CD4+ T cells from PBMCs. The receptor was isolated from a human donor with multiple sclerosis. As DNA, the CDR3 is TGTGCCTGGAGTGTGGCTACGAACCACGAGCAGTACTTC. As protein: CAWSVATNHEQYF.